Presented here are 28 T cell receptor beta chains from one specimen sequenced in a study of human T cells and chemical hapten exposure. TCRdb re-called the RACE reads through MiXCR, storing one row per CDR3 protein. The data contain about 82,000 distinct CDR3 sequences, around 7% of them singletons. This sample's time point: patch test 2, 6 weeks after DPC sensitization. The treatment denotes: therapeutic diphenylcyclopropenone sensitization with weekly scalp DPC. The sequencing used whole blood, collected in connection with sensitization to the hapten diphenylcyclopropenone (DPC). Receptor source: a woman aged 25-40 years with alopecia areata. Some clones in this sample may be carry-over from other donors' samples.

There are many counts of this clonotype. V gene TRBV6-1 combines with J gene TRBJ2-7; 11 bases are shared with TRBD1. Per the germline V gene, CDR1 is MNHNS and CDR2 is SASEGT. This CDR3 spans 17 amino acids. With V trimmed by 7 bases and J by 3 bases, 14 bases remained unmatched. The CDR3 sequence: CASTPGGTGGRNYEQYF. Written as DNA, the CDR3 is TGTGCCAGCACCCCGGGAGGGACAGGGGGAAGGAACTACGAGCAGTACTTC.

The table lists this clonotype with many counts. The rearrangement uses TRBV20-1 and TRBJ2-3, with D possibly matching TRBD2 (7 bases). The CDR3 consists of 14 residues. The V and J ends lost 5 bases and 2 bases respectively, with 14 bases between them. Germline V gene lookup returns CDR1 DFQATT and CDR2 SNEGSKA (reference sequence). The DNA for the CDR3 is TGCAGTGCTCTGGGGGGGCCCTTCACAGATACGCAGTATTTT. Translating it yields CSALGGPFTDTQYF.

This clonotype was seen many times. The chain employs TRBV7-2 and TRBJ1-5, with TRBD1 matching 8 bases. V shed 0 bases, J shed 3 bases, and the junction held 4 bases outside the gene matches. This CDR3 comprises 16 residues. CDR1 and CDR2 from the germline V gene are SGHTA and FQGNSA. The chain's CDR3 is CASSLAVDRANQPQHF. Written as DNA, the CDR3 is TGTGCCAGCAGCTTAGCAGTGGACAGGGCCAATCAGCCCCAGCATTTT.

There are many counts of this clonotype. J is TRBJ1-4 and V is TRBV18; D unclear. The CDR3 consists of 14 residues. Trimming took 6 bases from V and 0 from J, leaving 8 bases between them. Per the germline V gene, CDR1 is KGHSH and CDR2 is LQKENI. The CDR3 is CASSRTTTNEKLFF. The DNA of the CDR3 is TGTGCCAGCTCCAGGACCACAACTAATGAAAAACTGTTTTTT. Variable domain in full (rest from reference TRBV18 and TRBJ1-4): NAGVMQNPRHLVRRRGQEARLRCSPMKGHSHVYWYRQLPEEGLKFMVYLQKENIIDESGMPKERFSAEFPKEGPSILRIQQVVRGDSAAYFCASSRTTTNEKLFFGSGTQLSVL.

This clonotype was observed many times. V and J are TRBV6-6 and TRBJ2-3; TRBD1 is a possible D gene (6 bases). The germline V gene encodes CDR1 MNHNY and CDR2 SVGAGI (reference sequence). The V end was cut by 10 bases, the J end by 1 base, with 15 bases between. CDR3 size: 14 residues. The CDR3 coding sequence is TGTGCCACCTCCTACAGGGCTGGCACAGATACGCAGTATTTT. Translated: CATSYRAGTDTQYF.

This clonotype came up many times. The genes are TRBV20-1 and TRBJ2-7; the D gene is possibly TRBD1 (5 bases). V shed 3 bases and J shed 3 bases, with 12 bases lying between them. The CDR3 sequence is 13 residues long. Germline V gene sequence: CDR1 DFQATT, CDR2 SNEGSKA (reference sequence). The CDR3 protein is CSASDSRIYEQYF. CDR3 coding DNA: TGCAGTGCTAGTGACAGTCGTATCTACGAGCAGTACTTC.

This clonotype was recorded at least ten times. The CDR3 sequence is CASSTQGNEQFF. CDR3 in DNA: TGTGCCAGTAGTACCCAGGGCAATGAGCAGTTCTTC. This sequence joins TRBV19 and TRBJ2-1; D may be TRBD1 (5 bases). The CDR3 totals 12 residues. Trimming left V 4 bases short and J 6 bases short, with 7 bases between. CDR1 and CDR2 (germline): LNHDA, SQIVND (reference sequence).

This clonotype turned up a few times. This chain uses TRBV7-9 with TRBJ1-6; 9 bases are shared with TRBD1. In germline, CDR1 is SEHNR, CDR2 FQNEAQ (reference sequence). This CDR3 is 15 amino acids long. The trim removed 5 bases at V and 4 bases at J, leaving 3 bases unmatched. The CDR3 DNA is TGTGCCAGCAGCGTAGGGACAGGGTATAATTCACCCCTCCACTTT. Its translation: CASSVGTGYNSPLHF.

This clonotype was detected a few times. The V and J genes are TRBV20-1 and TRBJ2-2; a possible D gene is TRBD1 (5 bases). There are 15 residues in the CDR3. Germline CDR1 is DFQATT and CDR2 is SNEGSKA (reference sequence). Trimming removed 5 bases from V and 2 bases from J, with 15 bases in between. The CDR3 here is CSALGTQGNTGELFF. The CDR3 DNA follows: TGCAGTGCTTTGGGAACGCAGGGTAACACCGGGGAGCTGTTTTTT.

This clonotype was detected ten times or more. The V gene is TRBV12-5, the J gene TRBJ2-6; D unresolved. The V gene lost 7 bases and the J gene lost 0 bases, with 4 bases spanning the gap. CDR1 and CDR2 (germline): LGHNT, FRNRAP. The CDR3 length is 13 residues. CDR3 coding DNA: TGTGCTAGTGCCCCCTCTGGGGCCAACGTCCTGACTTTC. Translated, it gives CASAPSGANVLTF.

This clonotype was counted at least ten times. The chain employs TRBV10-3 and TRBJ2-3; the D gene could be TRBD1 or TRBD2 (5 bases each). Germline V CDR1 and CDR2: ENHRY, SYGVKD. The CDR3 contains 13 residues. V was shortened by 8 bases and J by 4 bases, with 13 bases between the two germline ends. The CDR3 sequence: CAIQGVGADTQYF. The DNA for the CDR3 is TGTGCCATCCAGGGAGTGGGCGCAGATACGCAGTATTTT.

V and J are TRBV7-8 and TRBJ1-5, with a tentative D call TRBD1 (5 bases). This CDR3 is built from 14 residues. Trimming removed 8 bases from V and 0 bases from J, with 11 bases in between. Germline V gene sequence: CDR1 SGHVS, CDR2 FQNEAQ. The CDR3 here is CASWDPYSNQPQHF. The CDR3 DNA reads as TGTGCCAGCTGGGACCCTTATAGCAATCAGCCCCAGCATTTT.

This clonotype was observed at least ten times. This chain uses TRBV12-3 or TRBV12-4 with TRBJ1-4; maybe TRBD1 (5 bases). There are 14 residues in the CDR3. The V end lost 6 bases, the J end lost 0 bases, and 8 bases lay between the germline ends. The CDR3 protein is CASRRQTTNEKLFF. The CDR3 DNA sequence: TGTGCCAGCAGACGACAGACAACTAATGAAAAACTGTTTTTT.

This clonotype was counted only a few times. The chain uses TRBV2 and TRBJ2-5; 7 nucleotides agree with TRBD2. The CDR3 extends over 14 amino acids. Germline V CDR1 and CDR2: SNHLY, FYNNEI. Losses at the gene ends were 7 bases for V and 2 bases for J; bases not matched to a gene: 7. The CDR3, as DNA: TGTGCCAGCATTGGGCAGGGAGGGCAAGAGACCCAGTACTTC. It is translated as CASIGQGGQETQYF.

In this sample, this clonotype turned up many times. CDR3 sequence: CASSFGDRGREKYF. CDR3 bases: TGCGCCAGCAGCTTCGGGGACAGGGGGCGTGAGAAGTACTTC. The chain couples TRBV5-1 to TRBJ2-7, with 12 bases fitting TRBD1. Germline V gene data show CDR1 as SGHRS and CDR2 as YFSETQ. V dropped 2 bases and J dropped 11; count of bases not matched to a gene: 8. There are 14 residues in the CDR3.

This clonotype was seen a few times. The CDR3 DNA sequence: TGCGCCAGCTCGGGCGGAGGGTTCACTGAAGCTTTCTTT. This codes for CASSGGGFTEAFF. This chain uses TRBV5-1 with TRBJ1-1; the D is unclear. Germline CDR1 is SGHRS and CDR2 is YFSETQ. This CDR3 has 13 residues. The ends were cut back, 7 bases at V and 4 bases at J, with 14 bases in the middle.

This CDR3 reads CASSPTGEANYGYTF. CDR3 nucleotide sequence: TGTGCCAGCAGTCCTACAGGGGAAGCTAACTATGGCTACACCTTC. V usage is TRBV27 and J usage is TRBJ1-2, with TRBD1 matching 7 bases. The V gene end was trimmed by 5 bases and the J gene end by 0 bases; junction bases not matched to a gene: 6. Looked up from germline, CDR1 is MNHEY and CDR2 is SMNVEV (reference sequence). CDR3 size: 15 residues.

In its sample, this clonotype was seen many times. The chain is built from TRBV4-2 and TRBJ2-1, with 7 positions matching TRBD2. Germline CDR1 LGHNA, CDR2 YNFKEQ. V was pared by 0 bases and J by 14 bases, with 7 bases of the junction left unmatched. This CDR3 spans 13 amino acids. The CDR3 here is CASSQDMRLAKFF. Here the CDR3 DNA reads TGTGCCAGCAGCCAAGATATGAGACTAGCAAAGTTCTTC.

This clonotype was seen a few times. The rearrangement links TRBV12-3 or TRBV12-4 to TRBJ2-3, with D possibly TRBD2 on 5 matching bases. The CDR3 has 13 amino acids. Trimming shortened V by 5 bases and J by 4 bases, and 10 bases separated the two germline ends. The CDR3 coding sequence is TGTGCCAGCAGTCAACTAGTAGCAGATACGCAGTATTTT. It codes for CASSQLVADTQYF.

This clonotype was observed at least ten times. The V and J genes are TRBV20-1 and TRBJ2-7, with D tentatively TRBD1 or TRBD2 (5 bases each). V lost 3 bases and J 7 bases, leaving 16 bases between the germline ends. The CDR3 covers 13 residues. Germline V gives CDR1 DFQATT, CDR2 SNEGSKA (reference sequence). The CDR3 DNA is TGCAGTGCTAGGATACCCGGGACCCCGGAGCAGTACTTC. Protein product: CSARIPGTPEQYF.

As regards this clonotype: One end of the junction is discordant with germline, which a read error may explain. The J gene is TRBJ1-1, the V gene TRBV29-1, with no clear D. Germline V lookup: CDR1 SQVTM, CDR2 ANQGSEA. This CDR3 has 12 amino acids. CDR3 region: CGVGEPNTEAFF. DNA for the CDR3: TGCGGCGTTGGTGAACCGAACACTGAAGCTTTCTTT.

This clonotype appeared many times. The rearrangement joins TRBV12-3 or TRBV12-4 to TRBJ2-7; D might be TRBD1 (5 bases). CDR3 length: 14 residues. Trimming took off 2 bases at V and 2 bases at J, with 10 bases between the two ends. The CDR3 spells CASSLRQGTYEQYF. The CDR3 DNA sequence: TGTGCCAGCAGTTTAAGGCAGGGAACCTACGAGCAGTACTTC.

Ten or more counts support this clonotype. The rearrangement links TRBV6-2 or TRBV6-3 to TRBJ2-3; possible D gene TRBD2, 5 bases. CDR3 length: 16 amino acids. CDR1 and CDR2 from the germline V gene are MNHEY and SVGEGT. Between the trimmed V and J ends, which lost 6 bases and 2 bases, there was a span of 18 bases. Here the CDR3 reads CASSRSRFGDTDTQYF. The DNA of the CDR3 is TGTGCCAGCAGCCGAAGTAGATTCGGGGACACAGATACGCAGTATTTT.

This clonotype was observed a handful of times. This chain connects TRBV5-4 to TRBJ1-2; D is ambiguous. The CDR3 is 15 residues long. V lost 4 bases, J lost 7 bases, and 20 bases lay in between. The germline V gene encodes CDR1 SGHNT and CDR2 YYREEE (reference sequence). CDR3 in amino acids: CASSDPTTRNAGYTF. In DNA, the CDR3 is TGTGCCAGCAGCGACCCTACTACCAGGAACGCTGGCTACACCTTC.

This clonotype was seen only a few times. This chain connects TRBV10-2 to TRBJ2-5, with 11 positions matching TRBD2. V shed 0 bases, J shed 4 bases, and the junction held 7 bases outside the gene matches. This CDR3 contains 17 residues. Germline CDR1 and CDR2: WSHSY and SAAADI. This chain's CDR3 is CASSESRLAGMRETQYF. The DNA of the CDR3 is TGCGCCAGCAGTGAGTCCAGACTAGCGGGGATGCGAGAGACCCAGTACTTC.

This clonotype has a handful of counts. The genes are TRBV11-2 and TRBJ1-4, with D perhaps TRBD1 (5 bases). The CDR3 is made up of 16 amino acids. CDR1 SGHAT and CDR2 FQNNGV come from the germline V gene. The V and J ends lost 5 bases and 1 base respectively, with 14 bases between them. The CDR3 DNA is TGTGCCAGCAGCCTGGGGACCGCCAAAACTAATGAAAAACTGTTTTTT. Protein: CASSLGTAKTNEKLFF.

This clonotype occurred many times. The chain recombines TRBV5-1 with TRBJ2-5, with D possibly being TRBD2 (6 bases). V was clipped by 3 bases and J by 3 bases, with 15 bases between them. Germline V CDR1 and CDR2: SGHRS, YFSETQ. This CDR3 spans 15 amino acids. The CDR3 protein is CASSWTSDYEETQYF. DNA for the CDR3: TGCGCCAGCAGCTGGACTTCGGACTACGAAGAGACCCAGTACTTC.

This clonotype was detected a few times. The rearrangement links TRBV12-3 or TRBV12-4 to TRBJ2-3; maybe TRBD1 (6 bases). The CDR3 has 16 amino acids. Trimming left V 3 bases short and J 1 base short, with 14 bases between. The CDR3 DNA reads TGTGCCAGCAGTTTCAAGGGACACCACGGCACAGATACGCAGTATTTT. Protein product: CASSFKGHHGTDTQYF.